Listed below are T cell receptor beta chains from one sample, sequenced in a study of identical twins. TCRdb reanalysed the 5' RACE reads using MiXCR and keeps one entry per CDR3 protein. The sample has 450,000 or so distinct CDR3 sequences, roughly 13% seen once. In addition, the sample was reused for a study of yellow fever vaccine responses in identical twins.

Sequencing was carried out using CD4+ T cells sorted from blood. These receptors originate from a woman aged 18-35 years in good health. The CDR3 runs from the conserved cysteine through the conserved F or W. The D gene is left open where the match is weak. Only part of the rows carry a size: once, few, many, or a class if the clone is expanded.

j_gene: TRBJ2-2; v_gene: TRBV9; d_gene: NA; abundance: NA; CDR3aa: CASSLRLYPNTGELFF; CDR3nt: TGTGCCAGCAGCCTACGACTATACCCGAACACCGGGGAGCTGTTTTTT
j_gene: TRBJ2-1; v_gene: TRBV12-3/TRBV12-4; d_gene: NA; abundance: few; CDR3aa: CASSLTPPLSNEQFF; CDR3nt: TGTGCCAGCAGTTTGACTCCTCCCCTCTCCAATGAGCAGTTCTTC
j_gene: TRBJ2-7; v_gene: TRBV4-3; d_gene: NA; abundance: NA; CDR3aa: CASSQDRGNEQYF; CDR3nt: TGCGCCAGCAGCCAAGACCGGGGTAACGAGCAGTACTTC
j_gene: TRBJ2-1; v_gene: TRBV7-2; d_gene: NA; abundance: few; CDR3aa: CASSLGPGGVNEQFF; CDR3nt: TGTGCCAGCAGCTTAGGCCCGGGTGGAGTAAATGAGCAGTTCTTC
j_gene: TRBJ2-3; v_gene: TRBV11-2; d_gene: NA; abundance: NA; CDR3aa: CASSPRGGRAADTQYF; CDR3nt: TGTGCCAGCAGCCCTAGAGGGGGGAGGGCCGCGGATACGCAGTATTTT
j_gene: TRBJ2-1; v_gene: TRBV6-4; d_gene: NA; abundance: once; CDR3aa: CASSDTSNKDGAAGSEQFF; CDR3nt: TGTGCCAGCAGTGACACATCGAACAAAGATGGGGCAGCAGGGAGTGAGCAGTTCTTC
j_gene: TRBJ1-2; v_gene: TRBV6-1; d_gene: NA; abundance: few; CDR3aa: CASRSTGITYGYTF; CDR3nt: TGTGCCAGCCGATCAACAGGGATTACCTATGGCTACACCTTC
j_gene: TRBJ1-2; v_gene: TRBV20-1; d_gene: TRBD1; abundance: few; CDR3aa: CSARDPRQGYGYTF; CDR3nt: TGCAGTGCTAGAGATCCGAGACAGGGGTATGGCTACACCTTC
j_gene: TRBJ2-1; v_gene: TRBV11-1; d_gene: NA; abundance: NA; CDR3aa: CASSLVRGTLFSYNEQFF; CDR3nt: TGTGCCAGCAGCTTAGTGAGGGGCACCCTATTCTCCTACAATGAGCAGTTCTTC
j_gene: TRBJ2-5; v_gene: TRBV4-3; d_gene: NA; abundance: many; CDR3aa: CASSQEGAGKGQETQYF; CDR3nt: TGCGCCAGCAGCCAAGAGGGGGCAGGGAAAGGCCAAGAGACCCAGTACTTC
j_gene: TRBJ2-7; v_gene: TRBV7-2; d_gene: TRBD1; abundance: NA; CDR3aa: CASTRDRAWEQYF; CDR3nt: TGTGCCAGCACCCGGGACAGGGCCTGGGAGCAGTACTTC
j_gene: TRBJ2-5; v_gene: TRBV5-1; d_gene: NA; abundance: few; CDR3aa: CASSLAEHQETQYF; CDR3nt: TGCGCCAGCAGCTTGGCCGAGCACCAAGAGACCCAGTACTTC
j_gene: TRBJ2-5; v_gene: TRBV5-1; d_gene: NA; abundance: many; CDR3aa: CASSFNVETQYF; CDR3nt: TGCGCCAGCAGCTTTAATGTGGAGACCCAGTACTTC
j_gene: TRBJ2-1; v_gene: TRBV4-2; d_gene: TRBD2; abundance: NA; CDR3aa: CASSQEGTSGVYNEQFF; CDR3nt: TGTGCCAGCAGCCAAGAAGGGACTAGCGGGGTGTACAATGAGCAGTTCTTC
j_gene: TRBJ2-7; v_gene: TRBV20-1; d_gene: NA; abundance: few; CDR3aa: CSAIRERSYEQYF; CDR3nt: TGCAGTGCTATACGGGAGAGAAGCTACGAGCAGTACTTC
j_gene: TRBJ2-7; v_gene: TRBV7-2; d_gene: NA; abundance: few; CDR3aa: CASSLYPYEQYF; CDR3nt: TGTGCCAGCAGCTTGTACCCCTACGAGCAGTACTTC
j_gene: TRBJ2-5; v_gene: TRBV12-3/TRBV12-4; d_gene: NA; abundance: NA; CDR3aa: CASNPRPVAASQETQYF; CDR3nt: TGTGCCAGCAACCCTCGGCCCGTAGCAGCCAGCCAAGAGACCCAGTACTTC
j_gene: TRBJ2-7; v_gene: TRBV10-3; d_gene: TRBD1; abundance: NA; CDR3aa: CAISERTGATYEQYF; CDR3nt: TGTGCCATCAGTGAGCGGACAGGGGCTACCTACGAGCAGTACTTC
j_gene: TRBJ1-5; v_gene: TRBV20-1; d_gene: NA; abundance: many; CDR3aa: CSASSYYSNQPQHF; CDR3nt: TGCAGTGCTAGTAGCTACTATAGCAATCAGCCCCAGCATTTT
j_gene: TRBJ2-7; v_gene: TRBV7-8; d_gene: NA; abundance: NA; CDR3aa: CASSPDLGTEPYEQYF; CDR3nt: TGTGCCAGCAGCCCAGATCTAGGGACCGAACCCTACGAGCAGTACTTC
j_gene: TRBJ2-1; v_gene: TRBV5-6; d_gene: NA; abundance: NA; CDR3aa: CASSFGLLCYNEQFF; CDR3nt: TGTGCCAGCAGCTTCGGGCTCCTCTGCTACAATGAGCAGTTCTTC
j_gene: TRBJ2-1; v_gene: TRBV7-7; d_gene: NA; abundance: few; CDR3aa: CASSLFSFRASGGEQFF; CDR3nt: TGTGCTAGCAGCTTATTTAGTTTCAGGGCGAGTGGTGGTGAGCAGTTCTTC
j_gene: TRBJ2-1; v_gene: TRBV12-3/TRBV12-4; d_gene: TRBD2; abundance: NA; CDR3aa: CASGLRAKAGDEQFF; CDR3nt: TGTGCCAGCGGTTTAAGGGCAAAAGCGGGAGATGAGCAGTTCTTC
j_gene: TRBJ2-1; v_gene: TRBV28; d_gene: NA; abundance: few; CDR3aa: CASSFADEQFF; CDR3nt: TGTGCCAGCAGTTTCGCGGATGAGCAGTTCTTC
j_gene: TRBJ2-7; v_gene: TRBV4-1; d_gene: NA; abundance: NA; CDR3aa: CASSELPFRDNDEQYF; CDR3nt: TGCGCCAGCAGCGAACTACCCTTCAGGGATAATGACGAGCAGTACTTC
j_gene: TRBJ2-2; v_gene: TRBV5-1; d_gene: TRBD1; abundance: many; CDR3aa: CASSSRQGDGELFF; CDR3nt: TGCGCCAGCAGCTCCCGACAGGGGGACGGGGAGCTGTTTTTT
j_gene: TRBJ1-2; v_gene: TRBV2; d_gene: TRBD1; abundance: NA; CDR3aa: CASTLRGPGQGRDGYTF; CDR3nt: TGTGCCAGCACCCTGCGGGGCCCGGGACAGGGCCGCGATGGCTACACCTTC
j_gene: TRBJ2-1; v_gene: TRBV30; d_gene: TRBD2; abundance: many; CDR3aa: CAWSSGALYNEQFF; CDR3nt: TGTGCCTGGTCTAGCGGAGCCTTATACAATGAGCAGTTCTTC
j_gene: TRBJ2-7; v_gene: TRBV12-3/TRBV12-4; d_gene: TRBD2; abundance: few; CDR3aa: CASSLRGRSGESYEQYF; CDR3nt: TGTGCCAGCAGCCTCCGGGGCCGCAGCGGGGAATCCTACGAGCAGTACTTC
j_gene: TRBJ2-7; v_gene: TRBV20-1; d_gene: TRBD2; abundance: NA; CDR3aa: CSARLSGTAAYEQYF; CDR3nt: TGCAGTGCTAGGCTAAGCGGGACCGCTGCCTACGAGCAGTACTTC
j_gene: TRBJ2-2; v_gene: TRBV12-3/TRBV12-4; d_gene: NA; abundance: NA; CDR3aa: CASSWTSPRNTGELFF; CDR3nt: TGTGCCAGCAGTTGGACTTCTCCTCGGAACACCGGGGAGCTGTTTTTT
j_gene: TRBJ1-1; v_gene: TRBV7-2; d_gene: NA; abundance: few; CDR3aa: CASSLLVRPVNTEAFF; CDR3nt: TGTGCCAGCAGCTTATTGGTTCGGCCTGTGAACACTGAAGCTTTCTTT
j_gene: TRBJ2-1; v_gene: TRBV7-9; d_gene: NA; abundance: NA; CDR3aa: CASSLGGTEKQFF; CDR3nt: TGTGCCAGCAGCTTAGGGGGTACGGAGAAGCAGTTCTTC
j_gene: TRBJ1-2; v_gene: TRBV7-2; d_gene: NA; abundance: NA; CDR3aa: CASSLVADGYGYTF; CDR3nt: TGTGCCAGCAGCTTAGTGGCGGATGGCTATGGCTACACCTTC
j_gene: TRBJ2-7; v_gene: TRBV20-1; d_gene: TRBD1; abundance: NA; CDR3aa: CSWAGQGFNEQYF; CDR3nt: TGCAGCTGGGCGGGACAGGGTTTCAACGAGCAGTACTTC
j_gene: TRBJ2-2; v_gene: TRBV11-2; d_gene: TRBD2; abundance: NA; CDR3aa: CASSWRLAGGSNTGELFF; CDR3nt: TGTGCCAGCAGCTGGCGACTAGCGGGGGGATCGAACACCGGGGAGCTGTTTTTT
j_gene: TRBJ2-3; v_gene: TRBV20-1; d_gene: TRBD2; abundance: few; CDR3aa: CSARPLVPGLAGGRTDTQYF; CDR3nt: TGCAGTGCTAGACCTCTCGTCCCGGGACTAGCGGGAGGACGCACAGATACGCAGTATTTT
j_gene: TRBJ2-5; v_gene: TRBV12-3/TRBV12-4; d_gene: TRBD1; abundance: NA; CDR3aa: CASSFWDRKEQETQYF; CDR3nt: TGTGCCAGCAGTTTTTGGGACAGGAAGGAGCAAGAGACCCAGTACTTC
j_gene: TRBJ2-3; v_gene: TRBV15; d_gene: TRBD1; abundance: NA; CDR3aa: CATSRGRTGTLFSEDTQYF; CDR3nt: TGTGCCACCAGCAGAGGACGGACAGGGACCCTGTTTTCGGAAGATACGCAGTATTTT
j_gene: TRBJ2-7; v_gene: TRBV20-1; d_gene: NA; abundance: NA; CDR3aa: CSARARSTYEQYF; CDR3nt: TGCAGTGCTAGAGCCCGGTCGACCTACGAGCAGTACTTC
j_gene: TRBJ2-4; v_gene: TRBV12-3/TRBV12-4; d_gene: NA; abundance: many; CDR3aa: CASRFFGGAKNIQYF; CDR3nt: TGTGCCAGCAGGTTCTTTGGGGGGGCCAAAAACATTCAGTACTTC
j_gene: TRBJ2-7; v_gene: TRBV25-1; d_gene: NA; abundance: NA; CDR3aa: CASSEQAWEQYF; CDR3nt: TGTGCCAGCAGTGAACAGGCCTGGGAGCAGTACTTC
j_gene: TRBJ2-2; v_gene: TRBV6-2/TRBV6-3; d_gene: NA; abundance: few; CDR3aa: CASLRLLANTGELFF; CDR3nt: TGTGCCAGCTTACGGCTACTAGCGAACACCGGGGAGCTGTTTTTT
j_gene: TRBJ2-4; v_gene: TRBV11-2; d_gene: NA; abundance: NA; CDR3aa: CASNTIGSTLAKNIQYF; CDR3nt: TGTGCCAGCAACACTATAGGGTCAACACTAGCCAAAAACATTCAGTACTTC
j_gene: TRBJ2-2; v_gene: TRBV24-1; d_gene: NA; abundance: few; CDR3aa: CATSDPAGLKTGELFF; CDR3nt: TGTGCCACCAGTGATCCGGCGGGCCTCAAGACCGGGGAGCTGTTTTTT
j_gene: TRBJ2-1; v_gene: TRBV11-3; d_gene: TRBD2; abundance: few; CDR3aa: CASSPGLADNEQFF; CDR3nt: TGTGCCAGCAGCCCGGGACTAGCGGACAATGAGCAGTTCTTC
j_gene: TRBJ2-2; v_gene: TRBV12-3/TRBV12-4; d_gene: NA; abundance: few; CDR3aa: CASISSGLNTGELFF; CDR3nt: TGTGCCAGCATTTCCTCGGGGCTCAACACCGGGGAGCTGTTTTTT
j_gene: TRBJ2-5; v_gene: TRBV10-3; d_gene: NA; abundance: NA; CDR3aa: CAISDGRAETQYF; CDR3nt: TGTGCCATCAGTGATGGCAGGGCGGAGACCCAGTACTTC
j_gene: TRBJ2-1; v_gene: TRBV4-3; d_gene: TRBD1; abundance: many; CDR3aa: CASSQTRTGANEQFF; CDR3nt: TGCGCCAGCAGCCAGACCAGGACAGGGGCCAATGAGCAGTTCTTC
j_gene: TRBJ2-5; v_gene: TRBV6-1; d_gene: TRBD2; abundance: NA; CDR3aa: CASRDDPLAGGRETQYF; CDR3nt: TGTGCCAGCAGAGACGATCCCCTAGCGGGGGGGCGAGAGACCCAGTACTTC